A single sample gave rise to the 20 T cell receptor beta chains below, sequenced in a study of blood T cells in healthy people across ages. The second PCR ran roughly 7 to 12 cycles with a sample-barcoded 5' primer and J-beta primers. TCRdb re-called the 5' RACE reads through MiXCR, storing one row per CDR3 protein. Of approximately 800,000 distinct CDR3 sequences listed, approximately 65% are singletons. Sequencing input: blood. These receptors were collected from a man younger than 40 in good health.

This clonotype showed up just a few times. The rearrangement links TRBV20-1 to TRBJ2-2; 7 bases align to TRBD1. The CDR3 totals 15 residues. CDR1 is DFQATT, CDR2 SNEGSKA, per germline (reference sequence). The V and J ends lost 3 bases and 0 bases, in that order; junction bases with no gene match: 4. CDR3 loop: CSARAGTANTGELFF. CDR3 nucleotide sequence: TGCAGTGCTAGGGCCGGGACAGCGAACACCGGGGAGCTGTTTTTT.

This rearrangement joins TRBV7-2 to TRBJ2-7, with unresolved D. With 5 bases removed from V and 3 bases from J, the gap between germline ends came to 14 bases. The germline V gene encodes CDR1 SGHTA and CDR2 FQGNSA. This CDR3 has 14 amino acids. The DNA for the CDR3 is TGTGCCAGCAGCCCCCGACACGCCGGCTACGAGCAGTACTTC. Encoded protein: CASSPRHAGYEQYF.

This clonotype was observed a handful of times. The rearrangement links TRBV7-2 to TRBJ1-2; D is possibly TRBD1 (5 bases). This CDR3 comprises 11 residues. The germline V gene has CDR1 SGHTA and CDR2 FQGNSA. V lost 5 bases and J 7 bases, leaving 8 bases between the germline ends. The CDR3 bases are TGTGCCAGCAGCGCGGGGGTTGGCTACACCTTC. Translated: CASSAGVGYTF.

The chain has TRBV29-1 and TRBJ1-2, with a weak D call TRBD1 (5 bases). Trimming stripped 4 bases from V and 8 bases from J, with 17 bases between. Germline values: CDR1 SQVTM, CDR2 ANQGSEA. CDR3 length: 13 amino acids. In DNA form, the CDR3 reads TGCAGCGTTGTGCGGGACGGCCCGCTAGGCTACACCTTC. As protein: CSVVRDGPLGYTF.

Note on this clonotype: Germline and junction disagree at one end, which may indicate a read error. The chain uses TRBV6-5 and TRBJ2-6; TRBD1 matches 8 bases. The CDR3 has 18 residues. Germline assignment: CDR1 MNHEY and CDR2 SVGAGI. CDR3 DNA: TGTGCCAGCAGTAACTCAGGGGGCGAATCCTCTGGGGCCAACGTCCTGACTTTC. Protein product: CASSNSGGESSGANVLTF.

J is TRBJ2-1 and V is TRBV10-3; the match to TRBD2 covers 10 bases. V lost 7 bases, J lost 4 bases, and 7 bases stayed unmatched. CDR1 is ENHRY and CDR2 is SYGVKD in the germline V gene. The CDR3 spans 15 residues. The CDR3 sequence is CAIKGTSGAYNEQFF. CDR3 bases: TGTGCCATCAAAGGAACTAGCGGGGCTTACAATGAGCAGTTCTTC.

V usage is TRBV7-3 and J usage is TRBJ2-2; TRBD2 is a possible D gene (6 bases). V shed 6 bases and J shed 3 bases, with 11 bases lying between them. This CDR3 is built from 14 residues. Germline lookup yields CDR1 SGHTA and CDR2 FQGTGA. In DNA form, the CDR3 reads TGTGCCAGCAGGGAGGGAGATTACACCGGGGAGCTGTTTTTT. Amino acids: CASREGDYTGELFF.

The V call is TRBV10-3, the J call TRBJ1-6; no clear D. Germline CDR1 is ENHRY and CDR2 is SYGVKD. The V end was cut by 10 bases, the J end by 10 bases, with 20 bases between. The CDR3 length is 14 residues. In DNA, the CDR3 is TGTGCCACCCTGGCCCAGCCCGGCGGGTCACCCCTCCACTTT. Its translation is CATLAQPGGSPLHF.

Concerning this clonotype itself: Germline and junction disagree at one end, which may indicate a read error. The chain couples TRBV9 to TRBJ2-3, with D tentatively TRBD2 (5 bases). This CDR3 is built from 13 residues. Germline assignment: CDR1 SGDLS and CDR2 YYNGEE. The chain's CDR3 is CASGRATTDTRYF. The CDR3 DNA sequence: TGTGCCAGCGGGCGGGCAACCACAGATACGCGGTATTTT.

The chain employs TRBV5-1 and TRBJ2-1, with 7 bases aligning to TRBD1. Matching the DNA end better, TRBJ2-7 makes the J call doubtful. The CDR3 extends over 16 amino acids. The germline CDR1 and CDR2 sequences are SGHRS and YFSETQ. The CDR3 reads CASSLDTGQNLYEQYF. The CDR3 nucleotides read TGCGCCAGCAGCTTGGACACGGGACAGAATTTGTACGAGCAGTACTTC.

There are a few counts of this clonotype. V is TRBV14 and J is TRBJ2-5; D is unresolved. The germline V and J ends were trimmed by 0 bases and 11 bases, with 16 bases remaining between them. This CDR3 is 14 amino acids long. CDR1 and CDR2 (germline): SGHDN, FVKESK. The CDR3 DNA sequence: TGTGCCAGCAGCCAAGATCTGCGGACGAGAGAGCAGTACTTC. This sequence encodes CASSQDLRTREQYF.

The J gene is TRBJ2-1, the V gene TRBV7-9; D is perhaps TRBD1 or TRBD2 (6 bases each). Germline V gene data show CDR1 as SEHNR and CDR2 as FQNEAQ (reference sequence). This CDR3 contains 16 residues. Trimming left V 0 bases short and J 6 bases short, with 15 bases between. The CDR3 sequence is CASSLAQGGFLNEQFF. DNA for the CDR3: TGTGCCAGCAGCTTAGCGCAAGGGGGGTTCCTCAATGAGCAGTTCTTC.

The chain is built from TRBV20-1 and TRBJ1-2, with a possible D match to TRBD1 (5 bases). CDR3 size: 12 residues. CDR1 and CDR2 (germline): DFQATT, SNEGSKA (reference sequence). V lost 5 bases to trimming and J lost 8 bases, with 15 bases between them. The CDR3 DNA reads as TGCAGTGCTTCTACAGGTTCGGGGGGCTACACCTTC. Protein product: CSASTGSGGYTF.

In its sample, this clonotype was seen once. The chain uses TRBV30 and TRBJ2-4; D is possibly TRBD1 or TRBD2 (5 bases each). With 1 base removed from V and 3 bases from J, the gap between germline ends came to 13 bases. CDR1 is GTSNPN, CDR2 SVGIG, per germline (reference sequence). The CDR3 runs to 15 residues. CDR3 sequence reads: CAWSGLLGDKNIQYF. In nucleotides, the CDR3 is TGTGCCTGGAGTGGGCTACTGGGGGACAAAAACATTCAGTACTTC.

V and J are TRBV11-2 and TRBJ2-3, with a tentative D call TRBD1 (6 bases). Between the trimmed V and J ends, which lost 5 bases and 2 bases, there was a span of 26 bases. In germline, CDR1 is SGHAT, CDR2 FQNNGV. This CDR3 comprises 19 residues. The CDR3: CASSPRTESQLITTDTQYF. CDR3 DNA sequence: TGTGCCAGCAGCCCGAGGACAGAATCACAATTAATCACCACAGATACGCAGTATTTT.

The gene calls are TRBV30 and TRBJ1-5; no definite D call. V shed 0 bases and J shed 4 bases, with 10 bases lying between them. Germline values: CDR1 GTSNPN, CDR2 SVGIG (reference sequence). There are 14 residues in the CDR3. CDR3 in DNA: TGTGCCTGGAGTGTACTCGGGAGGAATCAGCCCCAGCATTTT. It is translated as CAWSVLGRNQPQHF.

This clonotype has just a few counts. V gene TRBV9 combines with J gene TRBJ1-6; unclear D gene. The CDR3 is 15 residues long. V was trimmed by 0 bases and J by 7 bases, leaving 11 bases between them. The V gene's germline CDR1 is SGDLS and CDR2 YYNGEE. The CDR3 nucleotides read TGTGCCAGCAGCGTAGATGGGTTTATCAATTCACCCCTCCACTTT. Its translation: CASSVDGFINSPLHF.

This clonotype was counted between two and nine times. This chain joins TRBV20-1 and TRBJ1-5; D ambiguous. Germline CDR1 is DFQATT and CDR2 is SNEGSKA (reference sequence). V lost 6 bases to trimming and J lost 2 bases, with 14 bases between them. The CDR3 extends over 14 amino acids. CDR3 sequence: CSALTPKGNQPQHF. The CDR3 DNA reads as TGCAGTGCACTAACTCCTAAAGGCAATCAGCCCCAGCATTTT.

The chain links TRBV7-3 to TRBJ1-2, with 7 bases matching TRBD1. V shed 4 bases and J 10 bases; nucleotides not matched to a gene: 3. CDR3 length: 11 amino acids. Germline V gene lookup returns CDR1 SGHTA and CDR2 FQGTGA. The DNA for the CDR3 is TGTGCCAGCAGCTCCGGGACAGACTACACCTTC. Translating gives CASSSGTDYTF.

The chain recombines TRBV4-1 with TRBJ2-4; 9 bases map to TRBD1. The J call may be faulty, since TRBJ2-7 better matches the DNA end. Germline V gene data show CDR1 as MGHRA and CDR2 as YSYEKL. This CDR3 comprises 15 residues. DNA of the CDR3: TGCGCCAGCAGCCCGGATGACAGGGGGAGGTACGAGCAGTACTTC. Translation gives CASSPDDRGRYEQYF.